This T cell receptor (beta chain) was identified in a study of CD8+ T cells in alopecia areata. Study context: Treated patients' severity was scored by percentage of affected scalp area.

Study-wide results and caveats: Having one nonresponder leaves uncertain how baseline CD8+ expansion relates to response. More clonal than normal scalp was lesional scalp, particularly alopecia totalis/universalis.

This clone was counted a few times. Its antigen is as yet unknown. Per germline, CDR1 SEHNR and CDR2 FQNEAQ (reference sequence). The CDR3 loop spans 15 amino acids. V was shortened by 5 bases and J by 2 bases, with 14 bases between the two germline ends. The sequencing template was cDNA reverse transcribed from extracted RNA. The data were produced by immunoSEQ multiplex PCR, yet TCRdb's version contains in-frame clones alone and is incomplete. The sample includes 150,000 to 200,000 clones, about 60% of them seen just once. Treatment here: oral pan-JAK inhibitor, 5-10 mg twice daily. The chain employs TRBV7-9 and TRBJ2-3, with D tentatively TRBD2 (6 bases). Sequences were derived from CD4+ T cells sorted from blood, sampled at week 24, from a patient treated with tofacitinib. This TCR was sampled from a human donor with alopecia areata. The CDR3 nucleotides are TGTGCCAGCAGCGGGGGAGGCGGGGTCACAGATACGCAGTATTTT. Translated, it gives CASSGGGGVTDTQYF.